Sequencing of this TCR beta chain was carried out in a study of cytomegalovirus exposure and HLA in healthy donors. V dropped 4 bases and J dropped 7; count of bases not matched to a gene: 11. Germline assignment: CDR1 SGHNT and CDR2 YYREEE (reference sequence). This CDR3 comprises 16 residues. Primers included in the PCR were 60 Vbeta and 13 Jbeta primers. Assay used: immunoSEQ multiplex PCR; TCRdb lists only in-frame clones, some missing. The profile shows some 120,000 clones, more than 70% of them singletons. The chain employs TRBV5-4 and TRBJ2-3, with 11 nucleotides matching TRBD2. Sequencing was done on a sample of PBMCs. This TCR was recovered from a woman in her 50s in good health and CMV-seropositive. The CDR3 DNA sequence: TGTGCCAGCAGCCCGGGACTAGCGGAGACGCCCTATACGCAGTATTTT. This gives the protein CASSPGLAETPYTQYF.